Shown below are 12 T cell receptor beta chains from a single sample sequenced in a study of regulatory T cells in long-lasting Graves disease. This sample's time point: newly diagnosed GD, antithyroid drugs for less than 3 months. Construction of the TCR library relied on RNA isolated from PBMCs. Arm-PCR with iRepertoire HTBI primers amplified the CDR3 regions for these TCR beta libraries. TCRdb re-analysed the multiplex PCR reads in MiXCR, keeping a single row per CDR3 protein. The sample contains 300,000 to 400,000 distinct CDR3 sequences, over 15% of which appear only once. These same data were also listed under a study on T cells in Graves' hyperthyroidism and ophthalmopathy.

The source was peripheral blood mononuclear cells (PBMCs), collected at new diagnosis, from a patient treated with antithyroid drugs. The source of these receptors is a man aged 40-49 years with Graves disease.

This clonotype was seen a handful of times. J is TRBJ2-7 and V is TRBV5-1; a weak D match, TRBD1 (5 bases). CDR1 and CDR2 (germline): SGHRS, YFSETQ. Trimming pared 4 bases from V and 3 bases from J, leaving 14 bases between. The CDR3 contains 14 residues. The CDR3 DNA is TGCGCCAGCAGCCAAACAGGCATCCTCTACGAGCAGTACTTC. Residues: CASSQTGILYEQYF.

This clonotype was observed at least ten times. V gene TRBV12-3 or TRBV12-4 combines with J gene TRBJ2-7; a possible D gene is TRBD2 (7 bases). With 3 bases removed from V and 6 bases from J, the gap between germline ends came to 15 bases. The CDR3 loop spans 14 amino acids. The CDR3 protein is CASSFSGGQSEQYF. As DNA, the CDR3 is TGTGCCAGCAGTTTTTCGGGGGGCCAGAGCGAGCAGTACTTC.

Regarding this clonotype: An end of the junction differs from the germline gene, which may be a read error. This chain connects TRBV3-1 to TRBJ2-6, with D possibly being TRBD2 (6 bases). In germline, CDR1 is LGHDT, CDR2 YNNKEL (reference sequence). The CDR3 sequence is 16 residues long. The CDR3 protein is CASNGGMGSGANVLTF. The CDR3 bases are TGTGCCAGCAACGGGGGAATGGGCTCTGGGGCCAACGTCCTGACGTTC. The full variable domain, rest sourced from reference TRBV3-1 and TRBJ2-6, is DTAVSQTPKYLVTQMGNDKSIKCEQNLGHDTMYWYKQDSKKFLKIMFSYNNKELIINETVPNRFSPKSPDKAHLNLHINSLELGDSAVYFCASNGGMGSGANVLTFGAGSRLTVL.

This chain uses TRBV24-1 with TRBJ2-2, with D perhaps TRBD2 (5 bases). Germline V gives CDR1 KGHDR, CDR2 SFDVKD. Trimming cost V 1 base and J 2 bases, with 10 bases left between them. The CDR3 loop spans 16 amino acids. The CDR3 coding sequence is TGTGCCACCAGTGATTTATCGGGGAGCAACACCGGGGAGCTGTTTTTT. Translation: CATSDLSGSNTGELFF.

This clonotype was recorded many times. The V call is TRBV6-1, the J call TRBJ1-5, with D maybe TRBD1 (5 bases). This CDR3 has 15 residues. The V and J ends lost 3 bases and 3 bases respectively, with 12 bases between them. In germline, CDR1 is MNHNS, CDR2 SASEGT. In nucleotides, the CDR3 is TGTGCCAGCAGTGACCGGTGGGGGTACAATCAGCCCCAGCATTTT. Protein sequence: CASSDRWGYNQPQHF.

The sample holds many counts of this clonotype. The J gene is TRBJ2-7, the V gene TRBV5-8; 10 nucleotides match TRBD1. CDR3 size: 15 residues. The ends lost 2 bases at V and 4 bases at J; junction bases unmatched: 6. Germline V gives CDR1 SGHTS, CDR2 YDEGEE. The CDR3 sequence: CASSFTGQGTYEQYF. CDR3 in DNA: TGTGCCAGCAGCTTCACGGGACAGGGGACTTACGAGCAGTACTTC.

This clonotype was recorded many times. The chain recombines TRBV15 with TRBJ2-5; unclear D gene. Per germline, CDR1 LNHNV and CDR2 YYDKDF (reference sequence). Trimming pared 0 bases from V and 5 bases from J, leaving 7 bases between. This CDR3 is 13 amino acids long. The CDR3: CATSRDVWETQYF. The CDR3 DNA sequence: TGTGCCACCAGCAGAGATGTTTGGGAGACCCAGTACTTC.

This clonotype turned up a few times. This chain joins TRBV5-4 and TRBJ2-3; D is possibly TRBD2 (5 bases). Germline V gene lookup returns CDR1 SGHNT and CDR2 YYREEE (reference sequence). CDR3 size: 15 residues. V was clipped by 3 bases and J by 7 bases, with 18 bases between them. CDR3 DNA: TGTGCCAGCAGCTCTATGGCGGGTGGCGAGAATACGCAGTATTTT. Translating gives CASSSMAGGENTQYF.

This clonotype was recorded at least ten times. CDR3 in DNA: TGTGCTGGCCGGGACAGGGTAGGTCAGCAGTACTTC. This gives the protein CAGRDRVGQQYF. V is TRBV30 and J is TRBJ2-7, with TRBD1 identical over 9 bases. Germline loops: CDR1 GTSNPN, CDR2 SVGIG (reference sequence). CDR3 length: 12 amino acids.

The genes are TRBV9 and TRBJ2-7, with no clear D. The V and J ends lost 0 bases and 2 bases respectively, with 9 bases between them. This CDR3 comprises 14 residues. From germline, CDR1 is SGDLS and CDR2 YYNGEE. CDR3 region: CASSVEGAAYEQYF. CDR3 in DNA: TGTGCCAGCAGCGTAGAGGGCGCGGCCTACGAGCAGTACTTC.

The table lists this clonotype with a few counts. CDR3 sequence: CASRNREPGKQYF. CDR3 in DNA: TGTGCCAGCCGCAACCGTGAGCCAGGGAAGCAGTACTTC. This rearrangement joins TRBV27 to TRBJ2-7; D may be TRBD1 (5 bases). The CDR3 length is 13 residues. From germline, CDR1 is MNHEY and CDR2 SMNVEV (reference sequence). V was trimmed by 8 bases and J by 8 bases, leaving 19 bases between them.

Ten or more counts support this clonotype. This sequence joins TRBV18 and TRBJ2-7; tentatively, D is TRBD1 or TRBD2 (5 bases each). Germline CDR1 and CDR2: KGHSH and LQKENI. Trimming took 4 bases from V and 0 from J, leaving 13 bases between them. The CDR3 length is 15 residues. For the CDR3, the DNA is TGTGCCAGCTCACAGCTCGGGGCCGACTCCTACGAGCAGTACTTC. Amino acids: CASSQLGADSYEQYF.